This T cell receptor beta chain was retrieved from a study of vaccination effects on CD4 cells after COVID-19. Of note for this clone: What it recognizes is unknown.

The V and J ends lost 8 bases and 1 base respectively, with 8 bases between them. This CDR3 has 11 residues. CDR1 and CDR2 (germline): DFQATT, SNEGSKA (reference sequence). Using immunoSEQ multiplex PCR, the repertoire was profiled, and TCRdb retains in-frame clones only, with some absent. The sample carries about 74,000 clones, approximately 71% recorded once. Scientists isolated CD4+ T cells after a roughly 10-day culture period ended. Half-medium changes using IL-2 medium occurred on days 3 and 7. The rearrangement links TRBV20-1 to TRBJ1-1; D is perhaps TRBD1 (5 bases). The sequence was obtained from a human donor who received a COVID-19 vaccine. Source: CD4+ T cells from PBMCs cultured without peptide, taken before COVID-19 vaccination. The CDR3 sequence is CSTGRNTEAFF. As DNA, the CDR3 is TGCAGTACAGGAAGGAACACTGAAGCTTTCTTT.